This T cell receptor (beta chain) was sequenced in a study of shared clonotypes between healthy human individuals. In the study overall: The cohort comprised a couple of women and three men. Their ages spanned 18 to 49 years. Study-wide points: Memory subsets generally showed smaller estimated richness than naive subsets did.

Profiling relied on immunoSEQ multiplex PCR, and the TCRdb table lists in-frame clones only, not all of them. Of 2 million to 2.5 million clones in the sample, around 93% were seen once. The CDR3 spans 18 residues. In germline, CDR1 is SGHAT, CDR2 FQDESV (reference sequence). V trimming: 5 bases; J trimming: 10 bases; junction bases outside the gene matches: 19. The donor cohort consisted entirely of Caucasian adults residing in Nashville, Tennessee. On this clone: Its antigen is currently unknown.

The sample was naive CD4+ T cells from PBMCs. Subset: CD45RA+ positively selected. The chain recombines TRBV11-1 with TRBJ2-1; 11 nucleotides line up with TRBD2. The receptor was derived from a man between 18 and 29 years old in good health. Some clones in this sample may be carry-over from other donors' samples. The CDR3 loop is CASSLRPPLAGGPWEQFF. The CDR3 nucleotides are TGTGCCAGCAGCCTTAGACCCCCTCTAGCGGGAGGCCCTTGGGAGCAGTTCTTC.